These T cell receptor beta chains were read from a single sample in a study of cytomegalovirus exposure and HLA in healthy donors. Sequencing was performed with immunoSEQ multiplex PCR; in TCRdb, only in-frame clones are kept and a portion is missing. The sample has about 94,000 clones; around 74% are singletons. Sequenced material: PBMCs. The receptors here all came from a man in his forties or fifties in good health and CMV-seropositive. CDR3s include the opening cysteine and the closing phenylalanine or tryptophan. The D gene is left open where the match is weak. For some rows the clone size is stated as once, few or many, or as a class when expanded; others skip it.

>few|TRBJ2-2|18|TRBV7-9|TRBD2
CASSTRGSGSSNTGELFF
TGTGCCAGCAGCACTCGTGGTAGCGGGTCCTCGAACACCGGGGAGCTGTTTTTT
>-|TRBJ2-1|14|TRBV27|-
CASSEWTARNEQFF
TGTGCCAGCAGTGAGTGGACTGCCCGTAATGAGCAGTTCTTC
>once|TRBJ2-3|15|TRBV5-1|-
CASSLAGKTADTQYF
TGCGCCAGCAGCTTGGCCGGGAAGACGGCGGATACGCAGTATTTT
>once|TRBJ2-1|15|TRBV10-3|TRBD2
CAILRAGGGYNEQFF
TGTGCCATCCTGCGAGCGGGAGGTGGATACAATGAGCAGTTCTTC
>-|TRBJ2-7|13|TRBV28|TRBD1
CASSPGQGGEQYF
TGTGCCAGCAGTCCGGGACAGGGGGGGGAGCAGTACTTC
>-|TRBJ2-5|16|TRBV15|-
CATSRVPMGAEETQYF
TGTGCCACCAGCAGAGTCCCGATGGGGGCGGAGGAGACCCAGTACTTC
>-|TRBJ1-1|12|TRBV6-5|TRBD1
CASRDHRGRAFF
TGTGCCAGCAGGGATCACAGGGGAAGAGCTTTCTTT
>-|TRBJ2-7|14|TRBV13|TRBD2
CASSHSGGGDEQYF
TGTGCCAGCTCTCACTCGGGTGGGGGGGACGAGCAGTACTTC
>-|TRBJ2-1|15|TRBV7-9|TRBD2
CASSLGLAGNHEQFF
TGTGCCAGCAGCTTAGGACTAGCCGGGAACCATGAGCAGTTCTTC
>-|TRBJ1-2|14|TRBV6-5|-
CASSYGGEGYGYTF
TGTGCCAGCAGTTACGGGGGCGAAGGCTATGGCTACACCTTC
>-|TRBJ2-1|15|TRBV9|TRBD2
CASSPERGGQNEQFF
TGTGCCAGCAGCCCCGAACGGGGGGGCCAGAATGAGCAGTTCTTC
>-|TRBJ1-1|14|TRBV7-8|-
CASSLGGGSLEAFF
TGTGCCAGCAGCTTAGGGGGAGGATCCCTTGAAGCTTTCTTT
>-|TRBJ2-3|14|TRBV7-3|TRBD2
CASSRAGGVDTQYF
TGTGCCAGCAGCCGAGCGGGGGGCGTGGATACGCAGTATTTT
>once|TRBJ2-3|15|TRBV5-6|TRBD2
CASSLVAGVSDTQYF
TGTGCCAGCAGCTTGGTAGCGGGAGTTTCGGATACGCAGTATTTT
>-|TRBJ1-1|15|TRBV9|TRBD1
CASSLRTGENTEAFF
TGTGCCAGCAGCCTCCGGACAGGGGAGAACACTGAAGCTTTCTTT
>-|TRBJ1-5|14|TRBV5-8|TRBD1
CASSLGQGGQPQHF
TGTGCCAGCAGCTTGGGACAGGGTGGCCAGCCCCAGCATTTT